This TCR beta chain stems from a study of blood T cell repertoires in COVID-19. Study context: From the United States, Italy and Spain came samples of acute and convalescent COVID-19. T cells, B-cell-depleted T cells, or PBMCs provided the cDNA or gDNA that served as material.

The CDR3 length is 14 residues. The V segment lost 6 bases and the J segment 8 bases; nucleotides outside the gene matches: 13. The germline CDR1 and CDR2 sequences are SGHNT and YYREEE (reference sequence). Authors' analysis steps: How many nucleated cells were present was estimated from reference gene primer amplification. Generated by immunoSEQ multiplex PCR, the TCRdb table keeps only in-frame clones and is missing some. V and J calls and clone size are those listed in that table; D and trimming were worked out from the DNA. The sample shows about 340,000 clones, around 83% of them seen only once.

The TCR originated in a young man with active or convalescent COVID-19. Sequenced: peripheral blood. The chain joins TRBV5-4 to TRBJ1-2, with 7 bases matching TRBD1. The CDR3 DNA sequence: TGTGCCAGCACCCCCGGGACAGCTCCCAAGGGCTACACCTTC. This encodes CASTPGTAPKGYTF.